These T cell receptor beta chains were read from a single sample in a study of response to subunit inactivated influenza vaccine. A single record per CDR3 protein comes from TCRdb applying MiXCR to the RT-PCR reads. The sample lists about 650,000 distinct CDR3 sequences, more than 15% occurring once. The sequences come from PBMCs from blood, collected roughly 12 days after vaccination. These receptors were collected from a man aged 50 or older who received an inactivated influenza vaccine. Each CDR3 is given without its conserved first and last residue. Each record gives: J gene, V gene, CDR3 protein.

TRBJ2-7 | TRBV4-1 | ASSQFTGTRLSYEQY
TRBJ1-2 | TRBV20-1 | SARSTPRQYGYT
TRBJ1-6 | TRBV7-2 | ASSFVSGFSPLH
TRBJ2-4 | TRBV20-1 | SARDSGVIQY
TRBJ1-2 | TRBV29-1 | SVVDRGRTGGGYT
TRBJ2-2 | TRBV6-1 | ASSWTGEAGELF
TRBJ1-2 | TRBV7-2 | ASSLGGFYGYT
TRBJ2-3 | TRBV11-1 | ASSLRLVGGASTDTQY
TRBJ2-1 | TRBV20-1 | SAELLSYYNEQF
TRBJ1-1 | TRBV29-1 | SVGPGQRNTEAF
TRBJ2-3 | TRBV4-2 | ASSQDPLVDTQY
TRBJ2-7 | TRBV5-1 | ASSLWASGSSYEQY
TRBJ2-7 | TRBV4-3 | ASSLDRGENEQY
TRBJ1-3 | TRBV7-2 | ASSPTGRGNTIY
TRBJ2-5 | TRBV12-3/TRBV12-4 | ASSSHSRGY
TRBJ2-1 | TRBV20-1 | SAINLAGNEQF
TRBJ1-1 | TRBV7-8 | ASSPGRANTEAF
TRBJ1-3 | TRBV7-8 | ASSLAASSGNTIY
TRBJ1-1 | TRBV6-1 | ASRTRDRGRRNTEAF
TRBJ2-3 | TRBV4-3 | ASSHSWTGTSTDTQY
TRBJ2-3 | TRBV4-3 | ASRPSWRGRIDTQY
TRBJ2-1 | TRBV9 | ASSVEGTSGRGNEQF
TRBJ1-2 | TRBV7-9 | ASRFEDGNYGYT
TRBJ2-5 | TRBV12-3/TRBV12-4 | ASSKGGGGLRRETQY
TRBJ2-7 | TRBV9 | ASSVGGLTYEQY